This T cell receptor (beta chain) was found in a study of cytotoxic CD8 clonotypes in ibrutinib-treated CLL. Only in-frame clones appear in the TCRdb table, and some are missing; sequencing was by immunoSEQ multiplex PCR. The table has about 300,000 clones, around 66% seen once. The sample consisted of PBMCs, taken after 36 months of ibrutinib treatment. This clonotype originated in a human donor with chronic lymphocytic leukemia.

CDR3 DNA: TGTGCCAGCAGTCCCCCTCCTCTCGCGGGGATCTCCTACGAGCAGTACTTC. It translates to CASSPPPLAGISYEQYF. The J gene is TRBJ2-7, the V gene TRBV27, with a possible D match to TRBD2 (6 bases). CDR3 length equals 17 residues. V was clipped by 5 bases and J by 0 bases, with 20 bases between them. CDR1 MNHEY and CDR2 SMNVEV come from the germline V gene (reference sequence).